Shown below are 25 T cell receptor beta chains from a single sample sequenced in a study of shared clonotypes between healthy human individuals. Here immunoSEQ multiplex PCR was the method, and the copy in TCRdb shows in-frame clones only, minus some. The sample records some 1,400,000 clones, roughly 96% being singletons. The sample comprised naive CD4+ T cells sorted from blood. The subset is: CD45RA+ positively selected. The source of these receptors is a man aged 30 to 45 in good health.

Written as DNA, the CDR3 is TGTGCCAGCAGTGAATGGATATTAGCGGGAGGGGAAGAGACCCAGTACTTC. Amino acids: CASSEWILAGGEETQYF. V and J are TRBV25-1 and TRBJ2-5; TRBD2 matches 11 bases. With 1 base clipped from V and 3 bases from J, the junction kept 7 bases outside the gene matches. The germline V gene encodes CDR1 MGHDK and CDR2 SYGVNS. The CDR3 sequence is 17 residues long.

The CDR3 loop reads CASSRTLPTDTQYF. Here the CDR3 DNA reads TGTGCCAGCTCCCGTACTCTACCCACAGATACGCAGTATTTT. The rearrangement links TRBV6-6 to TRBJ2-3; unclear D gene. Germline CDR1 and CDR2: MNHNY and SVGAGI (reference sequence). Trimming stripped 8 bases from V and 2 bases from J, with 14 bases between. The CDR3 is 14 residues long.

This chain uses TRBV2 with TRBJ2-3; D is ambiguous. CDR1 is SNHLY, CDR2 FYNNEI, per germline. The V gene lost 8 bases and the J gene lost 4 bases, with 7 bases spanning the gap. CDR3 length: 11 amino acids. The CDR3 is CASRVADTQYF. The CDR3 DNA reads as TGTGCCAGCCGCGTGGCAGATACGCAGTATTTT.

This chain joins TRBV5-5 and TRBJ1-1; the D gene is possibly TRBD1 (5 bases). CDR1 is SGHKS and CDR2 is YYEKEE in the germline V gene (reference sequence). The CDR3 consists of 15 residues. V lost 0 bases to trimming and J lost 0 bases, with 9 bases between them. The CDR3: CASSLVGVVNTEAFF. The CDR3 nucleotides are TGTGCCAGCAGCTTGGTAGGGGTTGTGAACACTGAAGCTTTCTTT.

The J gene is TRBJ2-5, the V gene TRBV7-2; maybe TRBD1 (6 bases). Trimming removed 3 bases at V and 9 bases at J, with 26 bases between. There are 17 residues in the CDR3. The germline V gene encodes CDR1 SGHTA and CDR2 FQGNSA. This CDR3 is CASSFLGVGGILGAQYF. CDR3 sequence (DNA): TGTGCCAGCAGCTTCTTGGGGGTAGGGGGAATACTCGGGGCCCAGTACTTC.

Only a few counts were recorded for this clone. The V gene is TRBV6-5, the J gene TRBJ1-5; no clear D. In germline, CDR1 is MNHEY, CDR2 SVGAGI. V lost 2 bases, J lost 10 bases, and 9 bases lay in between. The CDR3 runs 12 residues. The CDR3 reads CASSYPRGPQHF. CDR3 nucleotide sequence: TGTGCCAGCAGTTACCCCAGAGGACCCCAGCATTTT.

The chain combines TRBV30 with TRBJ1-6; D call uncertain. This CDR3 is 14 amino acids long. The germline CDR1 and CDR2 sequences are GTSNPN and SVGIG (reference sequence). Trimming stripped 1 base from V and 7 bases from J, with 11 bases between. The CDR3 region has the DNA TGTGCCTGGAGTGGCTCGGGAAACAATTCACCCCTCCACTTT. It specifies CAWSGSGNNSPLHF.

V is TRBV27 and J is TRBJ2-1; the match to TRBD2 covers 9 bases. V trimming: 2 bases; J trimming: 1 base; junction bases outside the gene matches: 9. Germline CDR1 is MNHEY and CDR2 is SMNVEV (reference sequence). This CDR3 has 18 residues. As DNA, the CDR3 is TGTGCCAGCAGTTTACCGGGCCTAAGCGGGAGGTCCTACAATGAGCAGTTCTTC. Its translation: CASSLPGLSGRSYNEQFF.

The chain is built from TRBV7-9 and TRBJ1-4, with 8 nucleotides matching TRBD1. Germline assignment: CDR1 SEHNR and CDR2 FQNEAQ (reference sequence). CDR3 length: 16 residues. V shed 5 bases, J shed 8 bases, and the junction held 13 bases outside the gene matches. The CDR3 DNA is TGTGCCAGCAGCCGGGACGGGGGCAGGGGGCTGGAAAAACTGTTTTTT. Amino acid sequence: CASSRDGGRGLEKLFF.

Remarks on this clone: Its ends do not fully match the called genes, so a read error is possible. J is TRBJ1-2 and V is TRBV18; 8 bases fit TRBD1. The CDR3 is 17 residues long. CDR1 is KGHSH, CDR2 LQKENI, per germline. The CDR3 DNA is TGTGCCAGCTCACCAGGAATCCGAGACAGGGGCCCCTATGACTACACCTTC. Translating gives CASSPGIRDRGPYDYTF.

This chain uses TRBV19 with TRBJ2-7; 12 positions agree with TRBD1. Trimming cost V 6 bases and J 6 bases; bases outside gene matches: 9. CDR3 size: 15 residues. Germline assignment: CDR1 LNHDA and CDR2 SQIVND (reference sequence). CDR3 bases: TGTGCCAGTAGCTTCCGGGACAGGGGGCAAGTCGAGCAGTACTTC. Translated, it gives CASSFRDRGQVEQYF.

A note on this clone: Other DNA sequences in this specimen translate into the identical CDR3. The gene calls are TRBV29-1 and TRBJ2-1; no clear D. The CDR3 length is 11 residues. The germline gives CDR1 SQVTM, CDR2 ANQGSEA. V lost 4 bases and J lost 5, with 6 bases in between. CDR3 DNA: TGCAGCGTTGGCTGGAACAATGAGCAGTTCTTC. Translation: CSVGWNNEQFF.

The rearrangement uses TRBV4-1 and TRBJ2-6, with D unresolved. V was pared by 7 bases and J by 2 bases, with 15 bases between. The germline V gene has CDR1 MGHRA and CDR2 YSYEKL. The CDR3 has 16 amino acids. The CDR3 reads CASTKKNPAGANVLTF. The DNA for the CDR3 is TGCGCCAGCACCAAAAAAAATCCGGCTGGGGCCAACGTCCTGACTTTC.

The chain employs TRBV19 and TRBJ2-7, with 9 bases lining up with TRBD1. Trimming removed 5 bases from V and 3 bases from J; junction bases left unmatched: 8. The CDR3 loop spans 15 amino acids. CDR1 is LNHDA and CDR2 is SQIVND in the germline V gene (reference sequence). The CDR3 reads CASSVGGTGIYEQYF. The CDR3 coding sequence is TGTGCCAGTAGTGTCGGGGGGACAGGGATCTACGAGCAGTACTTC.

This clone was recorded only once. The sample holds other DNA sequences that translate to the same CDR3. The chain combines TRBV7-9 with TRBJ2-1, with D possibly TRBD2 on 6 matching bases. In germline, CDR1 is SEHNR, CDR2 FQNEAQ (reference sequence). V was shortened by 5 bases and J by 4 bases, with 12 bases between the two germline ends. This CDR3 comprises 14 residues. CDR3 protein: CASSRSGTYNEQFF. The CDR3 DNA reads TGTGCCAGCAGCCGCAGTGGGACTTACAATGAGCAGTTCTTC.

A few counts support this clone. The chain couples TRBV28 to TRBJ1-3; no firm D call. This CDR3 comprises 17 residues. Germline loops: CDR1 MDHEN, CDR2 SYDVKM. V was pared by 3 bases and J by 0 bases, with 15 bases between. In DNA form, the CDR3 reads TGTGCCAGCAGTTTCCGGCGGGCCAGGCGCTCTGGAAACACCATATATTTT. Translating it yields CASSFRRARRSGNTIYF.

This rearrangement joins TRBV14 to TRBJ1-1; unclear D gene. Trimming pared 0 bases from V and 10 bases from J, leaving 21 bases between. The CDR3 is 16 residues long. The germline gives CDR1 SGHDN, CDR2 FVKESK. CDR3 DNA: TGTGCCAGCAGCCAAGATCTCCCCGGGCCCACGGGTAGAGCTTTCTTT. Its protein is CASSQDLPGPTGRAFF.

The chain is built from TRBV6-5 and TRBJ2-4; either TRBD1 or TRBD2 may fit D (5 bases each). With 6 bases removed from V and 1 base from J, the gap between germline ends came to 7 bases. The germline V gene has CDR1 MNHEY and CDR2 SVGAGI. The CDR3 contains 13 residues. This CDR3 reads CASRGVAKNIQYF. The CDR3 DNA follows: TGTGCCAGCAGGGGGGTTGCCAAAAACATTCAGTACTTC.

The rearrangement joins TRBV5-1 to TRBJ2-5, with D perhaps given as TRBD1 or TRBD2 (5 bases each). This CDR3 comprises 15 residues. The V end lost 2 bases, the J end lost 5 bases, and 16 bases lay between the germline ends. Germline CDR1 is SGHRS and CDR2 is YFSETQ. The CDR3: CASSFPGAVHETQYF. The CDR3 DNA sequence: TGCGCCAGCAGCTTCCCCGGGGCCGTCCACGAGACCCAGTACTTC.

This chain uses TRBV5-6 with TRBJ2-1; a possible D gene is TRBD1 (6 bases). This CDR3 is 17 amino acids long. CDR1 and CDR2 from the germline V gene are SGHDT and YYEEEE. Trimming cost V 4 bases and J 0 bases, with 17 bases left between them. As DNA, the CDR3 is TGTGCCAGCAGCCCCGGAAGACAGGTTAGCTCCTACAATGAGCAGTTCTTC. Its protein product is CASSPGRQVSSYNEQFF.

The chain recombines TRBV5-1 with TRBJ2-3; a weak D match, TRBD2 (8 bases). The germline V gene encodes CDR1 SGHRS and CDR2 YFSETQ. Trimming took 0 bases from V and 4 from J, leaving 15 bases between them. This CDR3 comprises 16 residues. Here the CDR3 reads CASSLGSGGGSDTQYF. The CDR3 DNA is TGCGCCAGCAGCTTGGGGTCGGGAGGGGGCTCAGATACGCAGTATTTT.

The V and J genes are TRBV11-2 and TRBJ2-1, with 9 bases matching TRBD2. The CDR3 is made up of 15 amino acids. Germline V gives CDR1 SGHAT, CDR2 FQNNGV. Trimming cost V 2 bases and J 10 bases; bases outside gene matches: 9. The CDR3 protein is CASSLRLADLVEQFF. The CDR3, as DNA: TGTGCCAGCAGCTTAAGACTAGCGGACCTCGTGGAGCAGTTCTTC.

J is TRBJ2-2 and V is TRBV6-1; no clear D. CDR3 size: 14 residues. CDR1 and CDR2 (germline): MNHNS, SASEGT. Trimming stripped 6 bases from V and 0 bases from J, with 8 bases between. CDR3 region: CASRPGPNTGELFF. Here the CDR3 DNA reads TGTGCCAGCAGACCCGGGCCGAACACCGGGGAGCTGTTTTTT.

CDR3 sequence: CASSLPGTGKYEQYF. DNA for the CDR3: TGTGCCAGCAGCCTCCCCGGGACAGGGAAGTACGAGCAGTACTTC. The chain is built from TRBV5-4 and TRBJ2-7, with TRBD1 matching 9 bases. The V and J ends lost 4 bases and 4 bases, in that order; junction bases with no gene match: 9. The germline V gene encodes CDR1 SGHNT and CDR2 YYREEE (reference sequence). This CDR3 has 15 amino acids. Full variable domain (remainder filled in from reference TRBV5-4 and TRBJ2-7): ETGVTQSPTHLIKTRGQQVTLRCSSQSGHNTVSWYQQALGQGPQFIFQYYREEENGRGNFPPRFSGLQFPNYSSELNVNALELDDSALYLCASSLPGTGKYEQYFGPGTRLTVT.

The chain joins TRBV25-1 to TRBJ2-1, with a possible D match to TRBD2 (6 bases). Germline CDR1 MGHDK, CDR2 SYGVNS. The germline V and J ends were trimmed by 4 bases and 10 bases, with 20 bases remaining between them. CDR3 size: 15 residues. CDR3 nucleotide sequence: TGTGCCAGCAGTGTGGGGGACTCCGGGGTTCGGGAGCAGTTCTTC. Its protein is CASSVGDSGVREQFF.